Sequencing of this T cell receptor (beta chain) was carried out in a study of metastatic and nonmetastatic thyroid tumors. The study's findings and limits: Benign nodules were reported to have significantly lower TCR beta diversity than malignant thyroid tumors, in blood and tumor.

In regard to this clone: Its antigen is still unknown.

This CDR3 comprises 17 residues. V trimming: 6 bases; J trimming: 0 bases; junction bases outside the gene matches: 4. The germline V gene has CDR1 MNHEY and CDR2 SMNVEV (reference sequence). The entire patient cohort was treatment-naive prior to thyroid surgery. Authors' processing steps: Using the CDR3 differences seen across clinicopathological groups, the authors built a distant-metastasis classifier for papillary thyroid cancer, which was meant to discriminate distant-metastatic patients. TCRdb re-called the PCR reads with MiXCR. These V and J calls originate from TCRdb's pipeline instead of the authors' own analysis. The sample shows 20,000 to 25,000 clones, 9% to 15% of them seen only once.

Sequenced material: blood. The chain is built from TRBV27 and TRBJ1-6; 11 bases fit TRBD1. This TCR came from a male donor with papillary thyroid cancer or a benign thyroid nodule (not recorded which). Some clones in this sample may be carry-over from other donors' samples. The CDR3 nucleotides are TGTGCCAGCAGCCGGACAGGGGGCCGCTCCTATAATTCACCCCTCCACTTT. Its protein product is CASSRTGGRSYNSPLHF.